This T cell receptor (beta chain) was captured by sequencing in a study of CD8 T cells in ankylosing spondylitis. Study-level results: Within peripheral blood, clones linked to disease were CD8+ and relatively rare. There were earlier reports of some motif variants in reactive arthritis synovial fluid and blood. Seemingly characteristic of ankylosing spondylitis blood was a TCR beta motif consisting of eight highly homologous variants.

Quantitative molecular-barcoded 5'-RACE generated the TCR beta libraries. TCRdb called the 5' RACE reads again in MiXCR, with one record for every CDR3 protein. The sample holds 670,000 or so distinct CDR3 sequences, under 20% seen once. V was pared by 0 bases and J by 3 bases, with 4 bases of the junction left unmatched. Germline V CDR1 and CDR2: KGHSH, LQKENI. CDR3 size: 16 residues. Comment on this clonotype: Antigen specificity is unknown.

The TCR sequence derives from a male donor with ankylosing spondylitis. The sequenced sample consisted of blood, either unsorted or a sorted T cell fraction (not recorded which). The gene calls are TRBV18 and TRBJ2-2; 7 bases map to TRBD1. The CDR3 here is CASSPPGTVYTGELFF. The CDR3 nucleotides are TGTGCCAGCTCACCACCGGGGACAGTCTACACCGGGGAGCTGTTTTTT.